Each of the 17 T cell receptor beta chains below was sequenced from the same sample in a study of chemoradiotherapy in HPV16-positive cancers (dated by TCRdb to between 2021 and 2024). The library was obtained by the immunoSEQ multiplex PCR assay. TCRdb obtained this table from immuneACCESS and retained in-frame rearrangements with V and J assigned. These tables miss some clones; where compared with another copy, unresolved V genes account for less than half of the shortfall, and the remainder is unexplained. Within this sample are around 6,600 clones, with roughly 80% of them counted one time only. The ten largest clones take up around a sixth of the sample. The biological material was taken from a patient who underwent chemoradiotherapy. These receptors all stem from a human donor with HPV-associated anogenital cancer.

The rearrangement joins TRBV10-3 to TRBJ1-1, with TRBD1 matching 7 bases. The CDR3 is 14 residues long. Germline CDR1 and CDR2: ENHRY and SYGVKD. The V segment lost 3 bases and the J segment 0 bases; nucleotides outside the gene matches: 1. This CDR3 reads CAISEGTVNTEAFF. The CDR3 DNA is TGTGCCATCAGTGAAGGGACAGTGAACACTGAAGCTTTCTTT.

This clone is categorized as medium-sized. The gene calls are TRBV5-6 and TRBJ1-2; D unresolved. Deletions cut 4 bases from V and 4 bases from J, with 8 bases between. The CDR3 contains 12 residues. From germline, CDR1 is SGHDT and CDR2 YYEEEE. CDR3 residues: CASSLSIYGYTF. The CDR3, as DNA: TGTGCCAGCAGCCTCTCCATCTATGGCTACACCTTC.

The chain employs TRBV19 and TRBJ2-5; TRBD1 is a possible D gene (6 bases). Germline lookup yields CDR1 LNHDA and CDR2 SQIVND (reference sequence). V was cut by 3 bases and J by 5 bases, with 13 bases left in between. CDR3 length equals 14 residues. As DNA, the CDR3 is TGTGCCAGTAGTATTAGGGGGTGGGGGGAGACCCAGTACTTC. As protein: CASSIRGWGETQYF.

V usage is TRBV30 and J usage is TRBJ1-5; 7 bases agree with TRBD1. Germline CDR1 and CDR2: GTSNPN and SVGIG (reference sequence). This CDR3 has 15 amino acids. Trimming took 0 bases from V and 2 from J; bases not matched to a gene: 4. The CDR3 DNA reads TGTGCCTGGAGTGTAAGGACAGGAGGCAATCAGCCCCAGCATTTT. This codes for CAWSVRTGGNQPQHF.

This chain joins TRBV7-2 and TRBJ2-3; D might be TRBD1 or TRBD2, each matching 5 bases. Germline V lookup: CDR1 SGHTA, CDR2 FQGNSA. This CDR3 contains 17 residues. Trimming shortened V by 1 base and J by 2 bases, and 16 bases separated the two germline ends. The CDR3 region is CASSLVEAGPFTDTQYF. Here the CDR3 DNA reads TGTGCCAGCAGCTTAGTGGAGGCAGGGCCCTTCACAGATACGCAGTATTTT.

The V call is TRBV28, the J call TRBJ1-4; a weak D match, TRBD1 (6 bases). CDR1 and CDR2 from the germline V gene are MDHEN and SYDVKM. The CDR3 runs 14 residues. V lost 5 bases to trimming and J lost 2 bases, with 9 bases between them. The CDR3 coding sequence is TGTGCCAGCAGTCCAGGGGCCACTAATGAAAAACTGTTTTTT. It yields the protein CASSPGATNEKLFF.

This chain joins TRBV5-6 and TRBJ2-7, with D perhaps TRBD1 or TRBD2 (6 bases each). CDR3 length equals 15 residues. CDR1 and CDR2 from the germline V gene are SGHDT and YYEEEE. Between the trimmed V and J ends, which lost 2 bases and 4 bases, there was a span of 16 bases. CDR3 in DNA: TGTGCCAGCAGCTTCTGGGGGGCTCCTACTTACGAGCAGTACTTC. Amino acid sequence: CASSFWGAPTYEQYF. The variable domain in full, with the rest retrieved from reference TRBV5-6 and TRBJ2-7, is DAGVTQSPTHLIKTRGQQVTLRCSPKSGHDTVSWYQQALGQGPQFIFQYYEEEERQRGNFPDRFSGHQFPNYSSELNVNALLLGDSALYLCASSFWGAPTYEQYFGPGTRLTVT.

The chain links TRBV30 to TRBJ2-3, with D uncertain. Trimming stripped 1 base from V and 5 bases from J, with 7 bases between. CDR1 and CDR2 (germline): GTSNPN, SVGIG (reference sequence). The CDR3 length is 12 residues. For the CDR3, the DNA is TGTGCCTGGAGTGATTCAGGAGATACGCAGTATTTT. The encoded protein is CAWSDSGDTQYF.

The chain joins TRBV11-2 to TRBJ2-3; D unresolved. Trimming cost V 0 bases and J 12 bases, with 13 bases left between them. The CDR3 loop spans 13 amino acids. In germline, CDR1 is SGHAT, CDR2 FQNNGV. CDR3 amino acids: CASSLERQTGQYF. The CDR3 coding sequence is TGTGCCAGCAGCTTAGAGAGACAAACGGGCCAGTATTTT.

The gene calls are TRBV5-1 and TRBJ2-5; TRBD1 or TRBD2 may be the D gene (5 bases each). With 4 bases removed from V and 0 bases from J, the gap between germline ends came to 13 bases. Germline assignment: CDR1 SGHRS and CDR2 YFSETQ. The CDR3 contains 15 residues. This CDR3 is CASSRGAANQETQYF. The CDR3 nucleotides are TGCGCCAGCAGCAGGGGAGCCGCAAACCAAGAGACCCAGTACTTC.

The chain employs TRBV14 and TRBJ2-7, with D hard to call. The ends were cut back, 1 base at V and 3 bases at J, with 7 bases in the middle. CDR3 size: 13 residues. From germline, CDR1 is SGHDN and CDR2 FVKESK. The CDR3 nucleotides read TGTGCCAGCAGCCAAGGAAATAGCTACGAGCAGTACTTC. Translating it yields CASSQGNSYEQYF. Looking up the rest from reference TRBV14 and TRBJ2-7 gives the full variable domain: EAGVTQFPSHSVIEKGQTVTLRCDPISGHDNLYWYRRVMGKEIKFLLHFVKESKQDESGMPNNRFLAERTGGTYSTLKVQPAELEDSGVYFCASSQGNSYEQYFGPGTRLTVT.

This chain links TRBV7-9 with TRBJ1-4, with a tentative D call TRBD1 (6 bases). The CDR3 loop spans 14 amino acids. V was shortened by 8 bases and J by 4 bases, with 14 bases between the two germline ends. Looked up from germline, CDR1 is SEHNR and CDR2 is FQNEAQ (reference sequence). The CDR3 bases are TGTGCCAGCTCCACAACAGGGATTAATGAAAAACTGTTTTTT. Residues: CASSTTGINEKLFF.

This clone was found a few times. This chain connects TRBV19 to TRBJ1-5; TRBD1 might be the D (5 bases). The CDR3 is 13 amino acids. CDR1 LNHDA and CDR2 SQIVND come from the germline V gene (reference sequence). Trimming took 6 bases from V and 2 from J, leaving 8 bases between them. In DNA form, the CDR3 reads TGTGCCAGTAGACAGGATCGCAATCAGCCCCAGCATTTT. This translates into CASRQDRNQPQHF.

The chain links TRBV5-1 to TRBJ2-2, with D hard to call. Germline V CDR1 and CDR2: SGHRS, YFSETQ. This CDR3 has 16 amino acids. V lost 0 bases and J lost 5, with 14 bases in between. The CDR3 reads CASSLEVFPETGELFF. CDR3 in DNA: TGCGCCAGCAGCTTGGAAGTCTTCCCTGAAACCGGGGAGCTGTTTTTT.

The gene calls are TRBV30 and TRBJ1-5; TRBD1 matches at 9 bases. The ends lost 5 bases at V and 3 bases at J; junction bases unmatched: 8. In germline, CDR1 is GTSNPN, CDR2 SVGIG (reference sequence). CDR3 size: 15 residues. CDR3 sequence: CAWSAGTGINQPQHF. The CDR3 nucleotides are TGTGCCTGGTCCGCAGGGACAGGGATCAATCAGCCCCAGCATTTT.

As for this clone: The sample carries other DNA sequences with the same CDR3. J is TRBJ2-3 and V is TRBV29-1, with D possibly matching TRBD2 (6 bases). Trimming removed 4 bases from V and 5 bases from J, with 10 bases in between. From germline, CDR1 is SQVTM and CDR2 ANQGSEA. The CDR3 spans 12 residues. CDR3 residues: CSVGQGGDTQYF. For the CDR3, the DNA is TGCAGCGTTGGGCAGGGAGGAGATACGCAGTATTTT.

V gene TRBV29-1 combines with J gene TRBJ1-1; TRBD1 matches 11 bases. CDR3 size: 16 residues. V was pared by 5 bases and J by 1 base, with 9 bases of the junction left unmatched. CDR1 SQVTM and CDR2 ANQGSEA come from the germline V gene. CDR3: CSVYYRDRGSNTEAFF. The CDR3 DNA is TGCAGCGTTTATTACCGGGACAGGGGGTCGAACACTGAAGCTTTCTTT.